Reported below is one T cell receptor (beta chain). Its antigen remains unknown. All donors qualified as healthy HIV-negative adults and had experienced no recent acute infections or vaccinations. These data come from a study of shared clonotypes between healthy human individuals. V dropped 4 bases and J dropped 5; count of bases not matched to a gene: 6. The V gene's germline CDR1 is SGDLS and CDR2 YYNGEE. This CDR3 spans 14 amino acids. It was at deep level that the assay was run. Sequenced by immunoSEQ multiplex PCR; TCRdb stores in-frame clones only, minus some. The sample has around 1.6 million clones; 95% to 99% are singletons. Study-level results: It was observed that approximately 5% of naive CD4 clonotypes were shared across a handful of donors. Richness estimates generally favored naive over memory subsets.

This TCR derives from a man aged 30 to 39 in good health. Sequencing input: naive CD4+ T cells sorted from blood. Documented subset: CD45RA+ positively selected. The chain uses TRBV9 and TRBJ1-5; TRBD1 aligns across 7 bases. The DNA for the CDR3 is TGTGCCAGCAGCTTGGGACAGTATCATCAGCCCCAGCATTTT. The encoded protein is CASSLGQYHQPQHF.